The rows below give T cell receptor beta chains drawn from one sample of a study of blood T cell repertoires in COVID-19. Clones were read by immunoSEQ multiplex PCR, and TCRdb kept only the in-frame ones, dropping some. The table has over 200,000 clones, approximately 90% seen once. The sequenced sample consisted of peripheral blood. These receptors were collected from a man younger than 40 with COVID-19, enrolled during active disease. CDR3s include the opening cysteine and the closing phenylalanine or tryptophan. The D gene is left open where the match is weak. Not every row has a clone size; where given, it reads once, few, many or a size class.

>TRBV23-1|TRBD1|TRBJ1-5|.
CASSQMTGTGFYVANQPQHF
TGCGCCAGCAGTCAGATGACCGGGACAGGCTTTTACGTCGCGAATCAGCCCCAGCATTTT
>TRBV27|.|TRBJ1-1|once
CASRGSRDTEAFF
TGTGCCAGCAGGGGGAGTCGGGATACTGAAGCTTTCTTT
>TRBV29-1|TRBD1|TRBJ1-1|.
CSVGNRGDSEAFF
TGCAGCGTCGGTAACAGGGGTGATTCTGAAGCTTTCTTT
>TRBV5-1|.|TRBJ2-4|once
CASSLGPLDGGNIQYF
TGCGCCAGCAGCTTGGGCCCGCTGGACGGGGGAAACATTCAGTACTTC
>TRBV3-1/TRBV3-2|TRBD1|TRBJ1-2|.
CASSLAGQAYGYTF
TGTGCCAGCAGCCTCGCCGGACAGGCCTATGGCTACACCTTC
>TRBV27|.|TRBJ1-2|many
CASSTGYGYTF
TGTGCCAGCAGTACAGGGTACGGCTACACCTTC
>TRBV5-4|TRBD1|TRBJ1-2|.
CASSFPGQGDHGYTF
TGTGCCAGCAGCTTTCCCGGACAGGGGGATCATGGCTACACCTTC
>TRBV19|TRBD2|TRBJ2-3|.
CARASGSVADTQYF
TGTGCCAGGGCTAGCGGGAGTGTTGCAGATACGCAGTATTTT
>TRBV18|TRBD1|TRBJ2-2|.
CASSRGQGGNTGELFF
TGTGCCAGCTCCCGAGGTCAAGGGGGCAACACCGGGGAGCTGTTTTTT
>TRBV20-1|.|TRBJ2-1|.
CSANGNEQFF
TGCAGTGCTAACGGTAATGAGCAGTTCTTC